The clone carrying this T cell receptor (beta chain) was detected many times. What it binds is unknown. The sample is drawn from a study of Graves' ophthalmopathy and Graves' hyperthyroidism. Study observations and caveats: Sensitivity of approximately 66% and specificity of 72.22% were achieved by the model that predicted ophthalmopathy progression.

There are 15 residues in the CDR3. Trimming cost V 3 bases and J 8 bases; bases outside gene matches: 8. CDR1 and CDR2 (germline): LNHDA, SQIVND (reference sequence). The TCR beta CDR3 regions underwent amplification from RNA transcripts. The workflow started with a first-round RT-PCR run with HTBI primers and then moved on to a second-round multiplex PCR. TCRdb fed the multiplex PCR reads into MiXCR, producing one record per CDR3 protein. The sample holds over a million distinct CDR3 sequences, 36% seen once. The V gene is TRBV19, the J gene TRBJ1-4, with TRBD1 identical over 8 bases. The receptor was isolated from an adult man with Graves' hyperthyroidism. Sequencing was carried out using peripheral blood or thyroid tissue (not recorded which). CDR3 sequence (DNA): TGTGCCAGTAGTATTCCCGACAGGGGAGACGAAAAACTGTTTTTT. Amino acids: CASSIPDRGDEKLFF. Together with reference TRBV19 and TRBJ1-4, the CDR3 gives the full variable domain: DGGITQSPKYLFRKEGQNVTLSCEQNLNHDAMYWYRQDPGQGLRLIYYSQIVNDFQKGDIAEGYSVSREKKESFPLTVTSAQKNPTAFYLCASSIPDRGDEKLFFGSGTQLSVL.